The sequence of this T cell receptor beta chain was determined in a study of shared T cell receptors in the human thymus. The CDR3 runs to 16 residues. The V end lost 2 bases, the J end lost 5 bases, and 18 bases lay between the germline ends. From germline, CDR1 is SGHVS and CDR2 FQNEAQ. The data were produced by immunoSEQ multiplex PCR, yet TCRdb's version contains in-frame clones alone and is incomplete. The sample has 600,000 to 900,000 clones, around 85% seen once; the top ten hold about 0.011%. This sample was also put to use in a study of human thymus T cells. That work contributes: Those donating were healthy Finnish infants in corrective surgery for congenital heart defects. The study used thymus tissue resected during corrective heart surgery. It looked as if thymic and blood repertoires used V and J genes in a biased way. As related research reported, thymic repertoires overlapped highly among unrelated individuals.

The chain employs TRBV7-8 and TRBJ1-1, with a tentative D call TRBD1 (6 bases). The clonotype comes from a girl under three years old with a congenital heart defect. The sample consisted of thymocytes. This chain's CDR3 is CASSLSTGRILTEAFF. CDR3 nucleotides: TGTGCCAGCAGCTTAAGTACAGGGCGGATCCTGACTGAAGCTTTCTTT.